Sequencing of this T cell receptor (beta chain) was carried out in a study of cytomegalovirus exposure and HLA in healthy donors. PCR involved 60 Vbeta and 13 Jbeta primers. Using immunoSEQ multiplex PCR, the repertoire was profiled, and TCRdb retains in-frame clones only, with some absent. Its listing shows some 34,000 clones. Of note for this clone: The antigen remains undetermined.

Regarding the study as a whole: A later analysis linked a missense variant in DCLRE1C to the trimming of TCR beta V and J genes.

Germline CDR1 SGHTA, CDR2 FQGTGA. V lost 5 bases and J lost 8, with 13 bases in between. The length of the CDR3 is 13 residues. The material sequenced was PBMCs. The sequence derives from a woman aged 40-49 years in good health and CMV-seropositive. V is TRBV7-3 and J is TRBJ1-3, with D unresolved. The CDR3 nucleotides read TGTGCCAGCAGCCCCGACGGGAGGGACACCATATATTTT. Its protein is CASSPDGRDTIYF.